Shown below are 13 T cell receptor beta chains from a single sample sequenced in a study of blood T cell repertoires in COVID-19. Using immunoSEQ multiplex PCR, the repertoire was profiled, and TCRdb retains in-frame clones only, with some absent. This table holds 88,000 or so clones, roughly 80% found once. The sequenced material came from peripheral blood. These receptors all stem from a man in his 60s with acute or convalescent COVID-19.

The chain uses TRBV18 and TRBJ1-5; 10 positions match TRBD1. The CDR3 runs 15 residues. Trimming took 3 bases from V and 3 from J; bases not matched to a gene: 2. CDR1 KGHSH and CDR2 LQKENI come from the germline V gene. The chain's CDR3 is CASSPDRGDNQPQHF. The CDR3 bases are TGTGCCAGCTCACCGGACAGGGGGGACAATCAGCCCCAGCATTTT.

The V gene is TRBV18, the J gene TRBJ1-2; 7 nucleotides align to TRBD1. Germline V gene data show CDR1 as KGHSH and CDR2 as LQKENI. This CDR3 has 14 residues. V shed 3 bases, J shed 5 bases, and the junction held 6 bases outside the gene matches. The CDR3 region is CASSPEGASYGYTF. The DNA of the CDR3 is TGTGCCAGCTCACCGGAGGGGGCGAGTTATGGCTACACCTTC.

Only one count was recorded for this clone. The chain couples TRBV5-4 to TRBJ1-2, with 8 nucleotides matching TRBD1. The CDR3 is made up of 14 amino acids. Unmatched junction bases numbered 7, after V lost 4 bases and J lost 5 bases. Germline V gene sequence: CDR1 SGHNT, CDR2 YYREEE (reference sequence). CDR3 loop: CASSPQGAGYGYTF. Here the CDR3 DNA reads TGTGCCAGCAGCCCGCAGGGGGCTGGGTATGGCTACACCTTC.

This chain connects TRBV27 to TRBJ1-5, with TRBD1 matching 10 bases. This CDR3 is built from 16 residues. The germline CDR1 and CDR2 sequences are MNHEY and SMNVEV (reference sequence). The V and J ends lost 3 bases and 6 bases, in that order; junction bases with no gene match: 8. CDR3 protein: CASSFYGTGVAQPQHF. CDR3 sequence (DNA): TGTGCCAGCAGTTTTTATGGGACAGGGGTGGCTCAGCCCCAGCATTTT.

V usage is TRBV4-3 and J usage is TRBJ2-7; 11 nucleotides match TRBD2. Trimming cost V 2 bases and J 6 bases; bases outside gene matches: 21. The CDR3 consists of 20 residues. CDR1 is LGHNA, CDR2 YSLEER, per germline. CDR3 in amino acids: CASSQTLPLAGGPQVSEQYF. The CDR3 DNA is TGCGCCAGCAGCCAAACACTTCCGTTAGCGGGAGGGCCGCAGGTTTCCGAGCAGTACTTC.

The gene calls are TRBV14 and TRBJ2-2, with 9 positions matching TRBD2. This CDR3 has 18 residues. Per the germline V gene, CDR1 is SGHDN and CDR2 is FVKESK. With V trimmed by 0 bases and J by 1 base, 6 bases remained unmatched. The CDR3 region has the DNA TGTGCCAGCAGCCAAGAAATAGCGGGGGTCTTGAACACCGGGGAGCTGTTTTTT. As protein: CASSQEIAGVLNTGELFF.

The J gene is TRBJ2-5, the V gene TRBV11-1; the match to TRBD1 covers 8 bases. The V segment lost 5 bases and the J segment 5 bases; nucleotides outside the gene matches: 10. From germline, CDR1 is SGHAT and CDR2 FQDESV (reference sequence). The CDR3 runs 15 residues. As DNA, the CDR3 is TGTGCCAGCAGCCCTACGCAGGGGGCGGGCGAGACCCAGTACTTC. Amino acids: CASSPTQGAGETQYF.

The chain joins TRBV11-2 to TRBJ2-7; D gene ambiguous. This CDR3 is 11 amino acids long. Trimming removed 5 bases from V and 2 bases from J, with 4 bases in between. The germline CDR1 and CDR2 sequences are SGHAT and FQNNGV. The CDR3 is CASSGPYEQYF. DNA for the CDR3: TGTGCCAGCAGCGGCCCCTACGAGCAGTACTTC.

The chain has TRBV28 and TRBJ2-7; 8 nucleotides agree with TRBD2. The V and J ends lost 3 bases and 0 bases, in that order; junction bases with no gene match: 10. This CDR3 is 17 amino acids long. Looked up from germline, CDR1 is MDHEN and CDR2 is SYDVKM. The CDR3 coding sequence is TGTGCCAGCAGTTTCAACCGTTGGGGACTAGTCTCCTACGAGCAGTACTTC. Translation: CASSFNRWGLVSYEQYF.

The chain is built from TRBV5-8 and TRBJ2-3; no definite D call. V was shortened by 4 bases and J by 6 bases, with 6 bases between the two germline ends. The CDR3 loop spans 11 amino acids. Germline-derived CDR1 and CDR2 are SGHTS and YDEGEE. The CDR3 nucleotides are TGTGCCAGCAGCGTCGTGGATACGCAGTATTTT. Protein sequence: CASSVVDTQYF.

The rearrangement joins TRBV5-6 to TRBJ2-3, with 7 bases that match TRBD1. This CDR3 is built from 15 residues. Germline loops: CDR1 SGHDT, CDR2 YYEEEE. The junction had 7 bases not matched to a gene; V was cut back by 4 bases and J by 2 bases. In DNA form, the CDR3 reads TGTGCCAGCAGCCCCGAGGGGGCTACCACAGATACGCAGTATTTT. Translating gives CASSPEGATTDTQYF.

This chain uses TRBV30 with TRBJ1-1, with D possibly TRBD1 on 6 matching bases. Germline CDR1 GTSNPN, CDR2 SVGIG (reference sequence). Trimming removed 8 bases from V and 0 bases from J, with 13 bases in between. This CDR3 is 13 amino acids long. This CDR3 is CARIGQLNTEAFF. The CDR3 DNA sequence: TGTGCCCGGATAGGACAGCTGAACACTGAAGCTTTCTTT.

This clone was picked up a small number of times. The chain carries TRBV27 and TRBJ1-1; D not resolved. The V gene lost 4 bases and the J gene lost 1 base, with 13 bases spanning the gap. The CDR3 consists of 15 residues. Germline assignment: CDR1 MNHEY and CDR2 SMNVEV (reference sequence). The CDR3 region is CASSSRVRGNTEAFF. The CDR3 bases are TGTGCCAGCAGTTCTCGGGTGCGCGGGAACACTGAAGCTTTCTTT.